This is a list of T cell receptor beta chains from one sample in a study of regulatory T cells in long-lasting Graves disease. MiXCR, run by TCRdb on the multiplex PCR reads, gives a single entry per CDR3 protein. The data contain 400,000 to 500,000 distinct CDR3 sequences, 14% of them singletons. The same specimen was also included in a second study, on T cells in Graves' hyperthyroidism and ophthalmopathy.

Specimen: peripheral blood mononuclear cells (PBMCs), collected at new diagnosis, from a patient treated with antithyroid drugs. Source of these receptors: a woman in her 50s with Graves disease. Each CDR3 is given with its conserved first and last residue.

>TRBV28|TRBJ1-1
CASSYGDTEAFF
>TRBV28|TRBJ1-5
CASNPGTIGIWSNQPQHF
>TRBV29-1|TRBJ2-1
CSSSFSGRAFNEQFF
>TRBV6-5|TRBJ2-7
CASSYSPGIGGSSNEQYF
>TRBV20-1|TRBJ2-1
CSASGRAHNEQFF
>TRBV14|TRBJ2-3
CASSQDGTYTDTQYF
>TRBV5-1|TRBJ2-2
CASSPADRENTGELFF
>TRBV7-9|TRBJ2-5
CASSLVGLAGGETQYF
>TRBV29-1|TRBJ2-1
CSVEIQGPRKQFF
>TRBV7-8|TRBJ2-7
CASSKTSGPSYEQYF
>TRBV5-1|TRBJ2-2
CASSGTSGMGSSNTGELFF
>TRBV18|TRBJ2-7
CASSQPGQPLGF
>TRBV28|TRBJ2-7
CASRSLAGKYF
>TRBV30|TRBJ1-1
CAWDRDGNTEAFF
>TRBV10-2|TRBJ1-4
CASSAVTNEKLFF
>TRBV28|TRBJ2-2
CASSWGGLAGANRELFF
>TRBV20-1|TRBJ2-5
CSAREMSGRQETQYF
>TRBV2|TRBJ2-2
CASSRLAGGDTGELFF
>TRBV6-1|TRBJ1-5
CASSEFGGVGNQPQHF
>TRBV28|TRBJ2-5
CASSLIEETQYF
>TRBV24-1|TRBJ2-3
CATSVGFSDTQYF
>TRBV5-8|TRBJ2-1
CASSLLGGGGSYNEQFF
>TRBV7-3|TRBJ2-7
CASSLGPGLAGGPYEQYF
>TRBV7-9|TRBJ2-1
CASSLTSRPSGRVYNEQFF
>TRBV24-1|TRBJ2-1
CATTGPSNEQFF
>TRBV6-2/TRBV6-3|TRBJ2-1
CASSYSGTGDGNEQFF
>TRBV9|TRBJ1-4
CASSEGYFGKLFF
>TRBV11-2|TRBJ2-5
CASSLALGLAGVGQETQYF